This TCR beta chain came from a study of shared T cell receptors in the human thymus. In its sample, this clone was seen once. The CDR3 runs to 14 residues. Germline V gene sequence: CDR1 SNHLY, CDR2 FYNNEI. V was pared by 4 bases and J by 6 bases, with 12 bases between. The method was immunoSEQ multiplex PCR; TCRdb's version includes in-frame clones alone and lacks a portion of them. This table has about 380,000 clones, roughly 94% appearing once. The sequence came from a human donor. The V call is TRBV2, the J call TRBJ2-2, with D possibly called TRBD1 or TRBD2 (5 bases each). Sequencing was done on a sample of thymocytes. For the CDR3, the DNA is TGTGCCAGCAGTGGGGGGAAAGGCCCCGGGGAGCTGTTTTTT. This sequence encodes CASSGGKGPGELFF.